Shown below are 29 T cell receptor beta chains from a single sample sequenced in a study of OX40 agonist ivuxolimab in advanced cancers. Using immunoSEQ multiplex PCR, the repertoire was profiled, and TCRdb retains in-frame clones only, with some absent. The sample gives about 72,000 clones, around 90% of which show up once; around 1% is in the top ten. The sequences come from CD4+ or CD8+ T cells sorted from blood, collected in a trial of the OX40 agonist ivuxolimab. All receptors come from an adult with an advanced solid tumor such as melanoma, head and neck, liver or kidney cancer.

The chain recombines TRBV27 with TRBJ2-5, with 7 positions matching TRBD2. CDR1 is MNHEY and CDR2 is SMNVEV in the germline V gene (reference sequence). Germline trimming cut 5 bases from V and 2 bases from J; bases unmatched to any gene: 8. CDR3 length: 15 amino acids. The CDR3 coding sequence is TGTGCCAGCAGTAAGCGGGATAGTCGACAAGAGACCCAGTACTTC. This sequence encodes CASSKRDSRQETQYF.

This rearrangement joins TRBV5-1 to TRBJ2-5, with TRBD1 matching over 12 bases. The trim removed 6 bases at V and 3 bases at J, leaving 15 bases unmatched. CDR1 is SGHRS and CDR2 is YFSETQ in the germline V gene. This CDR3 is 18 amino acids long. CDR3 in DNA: TGCGCCAGCACCCGGGGGGGACAGGGGGCCTGGAGGGAAGAGACCCAGTACTTC. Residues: CASTRGGQGAWREETQYF.

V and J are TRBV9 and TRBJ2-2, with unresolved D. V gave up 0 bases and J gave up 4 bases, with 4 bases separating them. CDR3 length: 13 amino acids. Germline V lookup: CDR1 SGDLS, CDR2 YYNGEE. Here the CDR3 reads CASSVGLTGELFF. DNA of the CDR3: TGTGCCAGCAGCGTAGGGCTCACCGGGGAGCTGTTTTTT.

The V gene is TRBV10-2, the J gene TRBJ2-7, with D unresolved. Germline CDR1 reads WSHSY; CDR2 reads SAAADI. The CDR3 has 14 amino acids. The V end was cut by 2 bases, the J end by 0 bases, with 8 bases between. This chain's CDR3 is CASSERRPSYEQYF. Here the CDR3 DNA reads TGCGCCAGCAGTGAGCGGCGGCCCTCCTACGAGCAGTACTTC.

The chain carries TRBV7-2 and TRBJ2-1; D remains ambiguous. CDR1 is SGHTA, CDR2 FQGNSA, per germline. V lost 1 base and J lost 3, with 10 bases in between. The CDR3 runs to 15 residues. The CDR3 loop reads CASSLEGWSYNEQFF. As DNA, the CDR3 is TGTGCCAGCAGCTTAGAAGGTTGGAGCTACAATGAGCAGTTCTTC.

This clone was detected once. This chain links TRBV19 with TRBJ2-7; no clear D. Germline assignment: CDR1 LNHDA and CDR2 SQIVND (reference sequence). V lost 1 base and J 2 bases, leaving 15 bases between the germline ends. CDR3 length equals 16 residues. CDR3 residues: CASSIAPGAPTYEQYF. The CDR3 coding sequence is TGTGCCAGTAGTATAGCTCCAGGTGCCCCAACCTACGAGCAGTACTTC.

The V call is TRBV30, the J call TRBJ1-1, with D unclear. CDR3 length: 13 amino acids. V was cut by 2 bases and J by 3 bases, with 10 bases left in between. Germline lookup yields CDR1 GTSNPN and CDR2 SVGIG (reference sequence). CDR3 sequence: CAWSPGLDTEAFF. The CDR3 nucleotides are TGTGCCTGGAGTCCGGGATTGGACACTGAAGCTTTCTTT.

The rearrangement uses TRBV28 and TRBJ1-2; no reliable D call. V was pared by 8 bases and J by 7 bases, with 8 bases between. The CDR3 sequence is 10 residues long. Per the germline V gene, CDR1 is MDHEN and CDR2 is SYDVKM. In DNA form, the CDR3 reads TGTGCCAGCGGACCGCGTGGCTACACCTTC. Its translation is CASGPRGYTF.

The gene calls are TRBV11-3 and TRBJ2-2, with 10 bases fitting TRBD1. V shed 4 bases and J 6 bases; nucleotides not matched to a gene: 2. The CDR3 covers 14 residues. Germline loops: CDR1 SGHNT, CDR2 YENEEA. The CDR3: CASSSGTGAGELFF. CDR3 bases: TGTGCCAGCAGCTCTGGGACAGGGGCCGGGGAGCTGTTTTTT.

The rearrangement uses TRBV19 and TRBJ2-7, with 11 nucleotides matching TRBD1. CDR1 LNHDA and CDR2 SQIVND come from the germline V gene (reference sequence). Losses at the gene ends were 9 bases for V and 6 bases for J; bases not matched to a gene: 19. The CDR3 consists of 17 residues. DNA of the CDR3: TGTGCCAGGAAAGCAAAAGAGGACAGGGGGCCATCTTTCGAGCAGTACTTC. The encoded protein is CARKAKEDRGPSFEQYF. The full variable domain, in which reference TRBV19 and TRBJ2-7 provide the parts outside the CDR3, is DGGITQSPKYLFRKEGQNVTLSCEQNLNHDAMYWYRQDPGQGLRLIYYSQIVNDFQKGDIAEGYSVSREKKESFPLTVTSAQKNPTAFYLCARKAKEDRGPSFEQYFGPGTRLTVT.

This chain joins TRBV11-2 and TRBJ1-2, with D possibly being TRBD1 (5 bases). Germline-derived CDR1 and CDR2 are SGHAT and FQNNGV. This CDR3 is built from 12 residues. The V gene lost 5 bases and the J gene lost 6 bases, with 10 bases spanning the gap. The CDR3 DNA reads TGTGCCAGCAGCCTCGGGGGTGATGGCTACACCTTC. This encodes CASSLGGDGYTF.

CDR3 sequence: CASSRTGNDEQYF. The CDR3 DNA is TGTGCCAGCAGCCGTACAGGGAACGACGAGCAGTACTTC. V usage is TRBV4-2 and J usage is TRBJ2-7; D may be TRBD1 (6 bases). CDR1 is LGHNA and CDR2 is YNFKEQ in the germline V gene. V gave up 4 bases and J gave up 5 bases, with 12 bases separating them. This CDR3 spans 13 amino acids.

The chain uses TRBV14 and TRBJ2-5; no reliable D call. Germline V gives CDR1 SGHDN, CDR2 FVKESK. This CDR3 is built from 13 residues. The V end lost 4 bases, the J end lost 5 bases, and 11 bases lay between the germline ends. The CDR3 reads CASSPRMGETQYF. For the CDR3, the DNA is TGTGCCAGCAGCCCCAGGATGGGGGAGACCCAGTACTTC. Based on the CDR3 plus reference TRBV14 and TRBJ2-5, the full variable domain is EAGVTQFPSHSVIEKGQTVTLRCDPISGHDNLYWYRRVMGKEIKFLLHFVKESKQDESGMPNNRFLAERTGGTYSTLKVQPAELEDSGVYFCASSPRMGETQYFGPGTRLLVL.

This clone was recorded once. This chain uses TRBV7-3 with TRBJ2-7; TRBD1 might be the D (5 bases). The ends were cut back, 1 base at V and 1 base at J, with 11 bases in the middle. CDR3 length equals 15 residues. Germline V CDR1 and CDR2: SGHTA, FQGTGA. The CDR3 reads CASSLNQGSSYEQYF. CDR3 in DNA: TGTGCCAGCAGCTTAAATCAGGGATCGTCCTACGAGCAGTACTTC.

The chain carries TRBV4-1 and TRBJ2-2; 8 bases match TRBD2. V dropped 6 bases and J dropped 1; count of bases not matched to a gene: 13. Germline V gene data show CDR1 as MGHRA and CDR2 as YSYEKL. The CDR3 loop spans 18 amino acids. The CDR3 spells CASSHKMSGGGNTGELFF. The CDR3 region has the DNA TGCGCCAGCAGTCATAAGATGAGCGGGGGAGGGAACACCGGGGAGCTGTTTTTT.

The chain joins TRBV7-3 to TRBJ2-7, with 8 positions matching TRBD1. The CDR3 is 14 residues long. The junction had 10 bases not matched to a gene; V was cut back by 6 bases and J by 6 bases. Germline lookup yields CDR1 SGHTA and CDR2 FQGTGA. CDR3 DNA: TGTGCCAGCAGTCCCGACAGGGGAGTGGGCGAGCAGTACTTC. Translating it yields CASSPDRGVGEQYF.

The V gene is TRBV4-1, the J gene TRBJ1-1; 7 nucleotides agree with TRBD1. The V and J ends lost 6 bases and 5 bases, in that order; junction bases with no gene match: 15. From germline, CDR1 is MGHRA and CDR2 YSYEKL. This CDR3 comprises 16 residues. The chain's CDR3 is CASSPFNRGRGTEAFF. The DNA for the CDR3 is TGCGCCAGCAGTCCGTTCAACAGGGGCAGAGGGACTGAAGCTTTCTTT.

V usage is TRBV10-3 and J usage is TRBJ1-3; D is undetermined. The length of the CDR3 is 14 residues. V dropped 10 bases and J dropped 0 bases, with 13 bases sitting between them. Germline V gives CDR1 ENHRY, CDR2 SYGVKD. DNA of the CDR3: TGTGCCAGCTCGGACGGCTCCTCTGGAAACACCATATATTTT. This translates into CASSDGSSGNTIYF.

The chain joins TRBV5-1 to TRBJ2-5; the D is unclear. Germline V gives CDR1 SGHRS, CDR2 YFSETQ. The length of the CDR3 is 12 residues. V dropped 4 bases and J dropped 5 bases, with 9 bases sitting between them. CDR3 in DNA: TGCGCCAGCAGCAGGGATCTGGAGACCCAGTACTTC. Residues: CASSRDLETQYF.

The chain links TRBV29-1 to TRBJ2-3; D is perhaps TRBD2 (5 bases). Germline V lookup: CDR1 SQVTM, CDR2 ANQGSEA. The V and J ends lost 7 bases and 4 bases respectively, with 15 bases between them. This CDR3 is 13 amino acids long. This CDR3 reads CSATPGNADTQYF. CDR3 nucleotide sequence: TGCAGCGCCACCCCGGGAAACGCAGATACGCAGTATTTT.

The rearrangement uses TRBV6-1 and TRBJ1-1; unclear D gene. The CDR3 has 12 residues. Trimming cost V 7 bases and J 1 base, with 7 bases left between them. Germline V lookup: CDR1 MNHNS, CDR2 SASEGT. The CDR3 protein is CASKVGNTEAFF. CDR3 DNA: TGTGCCAGCAAGGTAGGGAACACTGAAGCTTTCTTT.

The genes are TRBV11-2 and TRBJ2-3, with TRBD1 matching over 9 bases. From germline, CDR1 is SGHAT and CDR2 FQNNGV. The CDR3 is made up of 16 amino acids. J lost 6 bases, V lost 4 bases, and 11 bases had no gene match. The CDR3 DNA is TGTGCCAGCAGCTCCGGGACAGGGACCCTCCTGGATACGCAGTATTTT. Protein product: CASSSGTGTLLDTQYF.

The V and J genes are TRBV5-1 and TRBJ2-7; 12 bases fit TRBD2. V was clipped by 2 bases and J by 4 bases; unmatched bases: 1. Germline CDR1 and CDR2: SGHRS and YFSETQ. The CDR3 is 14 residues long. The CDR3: CASSFLAGGYEQYF. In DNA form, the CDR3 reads TGCGCCAGCAGCTTCCTAGCGGGGGGGTACGAGCAGTACTTC.

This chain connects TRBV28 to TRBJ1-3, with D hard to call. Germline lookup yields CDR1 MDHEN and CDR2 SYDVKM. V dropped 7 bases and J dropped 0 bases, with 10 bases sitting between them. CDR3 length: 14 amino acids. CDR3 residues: CASKIQASGNTIYF. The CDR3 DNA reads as TGTGCCAGCAAAATCCAGGCCTCTGGAAACACCATATATTTT.

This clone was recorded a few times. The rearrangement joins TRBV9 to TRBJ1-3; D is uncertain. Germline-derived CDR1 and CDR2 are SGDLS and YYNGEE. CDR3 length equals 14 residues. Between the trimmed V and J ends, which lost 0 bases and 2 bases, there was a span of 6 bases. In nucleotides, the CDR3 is TGTGCCAGCAGCGTAGATCAGGCTGGAAACACCATATATTTT. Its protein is CASSVDQAGNTIYF. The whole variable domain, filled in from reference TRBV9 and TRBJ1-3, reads DSGVTQTPKHLITATGQRVTLRCSPRSGDLSVYWYQQSLDQGLQFLIQYYNGEERAKGNILERFSAQQFPDLHSELNLSSLELGDSALYFCASSVDQAGNTIYFGEGSWLTVV.

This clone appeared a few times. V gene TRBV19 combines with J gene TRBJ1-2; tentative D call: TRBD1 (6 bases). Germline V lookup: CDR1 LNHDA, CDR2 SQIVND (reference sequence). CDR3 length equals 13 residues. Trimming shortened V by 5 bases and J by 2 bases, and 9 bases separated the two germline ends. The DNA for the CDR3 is TGTGCCAGTAGTTACAGGGCAAACTATGGCTACACCTTC. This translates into CASSYRANYGYTF.

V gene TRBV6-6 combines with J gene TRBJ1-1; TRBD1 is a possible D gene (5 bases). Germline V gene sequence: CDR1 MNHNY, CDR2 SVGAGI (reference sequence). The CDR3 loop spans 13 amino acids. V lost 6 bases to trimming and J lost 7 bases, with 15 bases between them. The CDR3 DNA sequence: TGTGCCAGCAGCCGTGACCCAAGGGGTGAAGCTTTCTTT. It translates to CASSRDPRGEAFF.

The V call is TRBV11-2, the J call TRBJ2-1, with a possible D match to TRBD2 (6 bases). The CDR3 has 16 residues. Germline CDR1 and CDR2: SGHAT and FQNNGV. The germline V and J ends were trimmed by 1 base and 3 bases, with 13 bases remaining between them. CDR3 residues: CASSLVVGGFYNEQFF. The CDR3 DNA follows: TGTGCCAGCAGCTTAGTAGTGGGAGGATTCTACAATGAGCAGTTCTTC.

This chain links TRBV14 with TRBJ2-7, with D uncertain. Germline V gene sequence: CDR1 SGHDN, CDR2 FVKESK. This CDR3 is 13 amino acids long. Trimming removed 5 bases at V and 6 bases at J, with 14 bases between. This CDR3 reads CASSTGPSREQYF. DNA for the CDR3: TGTGCCAGCAGCACCGGACCGTCCCGCGAGCAGTACTTC.